This T cell receptor beta chain comes out of a study of T cell responses to AZD1222 COVID-19 vaccine. TCRdb's table, derived via immunoSEQ multiplex PCR, lists solely in-frame clones and lacks some. Among roughly 150,000 clones, 87% were seen once, and the ten largest hold approximately 9.1%. Germline V gene sequence: CDR1 SGHTA, CDR2 FQGNSA. V dropped 3 bases and J dropped 7; count of bases not matched to a gene: 8. The CDR3 has 16 amino acids. V usage is TRBV7-2 and J usage is TRBJ1-5; 11 bases agree with TRBD1. The origin of this receptor is an adult who received the AZD1222 COVID-19 vaccine. The specimen comprised peripheral blood, sampled 28 days after the second AZD1222 dose. The CDR3 region is CASSLGRGTGGQPQHF. CDR3 DNA sequence: TGTGCCAGCAGCTTGGGTCGCGGGACAGGGGGACAGCCCCAGCATTTT.